This entry features one TCR beta chain sequence. The antigen remains unidentified. PCR employed 60 Vbeta and 13 Jbeta primers. Libraries were prepared by immunoSEQ multiplex PCR; TCRdb keeps only in-frame clonotypes and omits some of them. The table shows 150,000 to 200,000 clones, with around 81% occurring only once. These data are taken from a study of cytomegalovirus exposure and HLA in healthy donors. Study details: Earlier work reported 117 million unique TCR beta sequences from 150 million to 200 million T cells. General observations from the study: The authors confirmed in vitro that three CMV-associated chains were specific for CMV antigens. Several of the most significant clusters appeared, in a later analysis, to be linked to common viral pathogens. Listed as cytomegalovirus-associated were 150 or so TCR beta chains.

V shed 2 bases and J 4 bases; nucleotides not matched to a gene: 3. CDR1 and CDR2 (germline): MGHDK, SYGVNS. This CDR3 has 14 residues. This receptor was identified in a young man in good health and CMV-seronegative. The sample comprised PBMCs. The V gene is TRBV25-1, the J gene TRBJ2-3; 7 bases line up with TRBD1. As DNA, the CDR3 is TGTGCCAGCAGTGAACTGACAGGGCCAGATACGCAGTATTTT. Translation gives CASSELTGPDTQYF.